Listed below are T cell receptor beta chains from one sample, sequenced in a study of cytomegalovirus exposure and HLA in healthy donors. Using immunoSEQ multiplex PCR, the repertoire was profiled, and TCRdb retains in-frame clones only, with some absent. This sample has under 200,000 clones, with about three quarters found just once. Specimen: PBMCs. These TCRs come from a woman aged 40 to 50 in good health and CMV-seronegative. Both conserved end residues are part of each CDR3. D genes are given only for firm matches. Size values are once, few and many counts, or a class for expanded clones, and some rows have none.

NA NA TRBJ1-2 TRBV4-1 TGCGCCAGCAGCCGAGGTAGGGGCAGGGGAATAGATGGCTACACCTTC CASSRGRGRGIDGYTF
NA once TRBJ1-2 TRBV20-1 TGCAGCGGGGGTGATAACTATGGCTACACCTTC CSGGDNYGYTF
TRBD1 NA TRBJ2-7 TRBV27 TGTGCCAGCAGTGTACAGGGGCGCTCCTACGAGCAGTACTTC CASSVQGRSYEQYF
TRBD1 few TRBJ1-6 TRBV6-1 TGTGCCAGCGGGACAGCCTCCTATAATTCACCCCTCCACTTT CASGTASYNSPLHF
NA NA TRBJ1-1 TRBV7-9 TGTGCCAGCAGCTGGGGGGGTGTGAACACTGAAGCTTTCTTT CASSWGGVNTEAFF
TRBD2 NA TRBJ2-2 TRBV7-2 TGTGCCAGCAGCTTAGCGCTAAAAGCGGGAACCGGGGAGCTGTTTTTT CASSLALKAGTGELFF
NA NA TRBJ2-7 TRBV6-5 TGTGCCAGCAGTCGACCTGCGGCGGGGTCCTACGAGCAGTACTTC CASSRPAAGSYEQYF
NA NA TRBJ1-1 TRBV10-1 TGCGCCAGTCCGGGGCCGGGGGTAACCTACACTGAAGCTTTCTTT CASPGPGVTYTEAFF
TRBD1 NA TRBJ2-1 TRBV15 TGTGCCACCAGCAGGGACAGGGACTACAATGAGCAGTTCTTC CATSRDRDYNEQFF
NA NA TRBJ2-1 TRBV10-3 TGTGCCATCAGTGAGGATAAGATGGGACAACGCTACAATGAGCAGTTCTTC CAISEDKMGQRYNEQFF
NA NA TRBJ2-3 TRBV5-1 TGCGCCAGCAGCCTGACCAGCGCAGATACGCAGTATTTT CASSLTSADTQYF
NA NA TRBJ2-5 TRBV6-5 TGTGCCAGCAGTTCGTGGGGAGGAAAGACCCAGTACTTC CASSSWGGKTQYF
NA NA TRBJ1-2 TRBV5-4 TGTGCCAGCAGGGGGGGACCGAACACCTTATATGGCTACACCTTC CASRGGPNTLYGYTF
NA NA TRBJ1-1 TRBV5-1 TGCGCCAGCAGCTTGGAGGCAGGGTCTTGGACTGAAGCTTTCTTT CASSLEAGSWTEAFF
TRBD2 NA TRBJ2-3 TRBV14 TGTGCCAGCAGCCGCTCATGGGCGGGGGGTGCAGATACGCAGTATTTT CASSRSWAGGADTQYF
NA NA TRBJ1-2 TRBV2 TGTGCCAGCATAGTCGAGGCAGGGTCTATTGGCTACACCTTC CASIVEAGSIGYTF
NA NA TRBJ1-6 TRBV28 TGTGCCAGCAGTTTAACAGTTGCAATATCACCCCTCCACTTT CASSLTVAISPLHF
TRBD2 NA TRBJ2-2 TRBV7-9 TGTGCCAGCAGCTCCGGACTAGCGGGGGCCAACGGGGGGGAGCTGTTTTTT CASSSGLAGANGGELFF
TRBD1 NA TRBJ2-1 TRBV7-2 TGTGCCAGCAGCCGACAGGGGGGATTGAATGAGCAGTTCTTC CASSRQGGLNEQFF
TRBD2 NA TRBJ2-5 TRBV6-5 TGTGCCAGCAGTTGGACTAGCGGGGCCAACCAAGAGACCCAGTACTTC CASSWTSGANQETQYF
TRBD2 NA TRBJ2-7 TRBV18 TGTGCCAGCTCACCAAGACCCGAAGATGGTAGCGGGGGGAATCCCTACGAGCAGTACTTC CASSPRPEDGSGGNPYEQYF
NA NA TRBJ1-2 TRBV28 TGTGCCAGCAGTTCTACCCACGCGGGGTCGCTCTATGGCTACACCTTC CASSSTHAGSLYGYTF
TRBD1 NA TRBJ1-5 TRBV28 TGTGCCAGCAGGACAGGGTTGTGGCAGCCCCAGCATTTT CASRTGLWQPQHF
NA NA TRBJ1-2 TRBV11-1 TGTGCCAGCAGCCCAGAGACAGGCTCTTATGGCTACACCTTC CASSPETGSYGYTF
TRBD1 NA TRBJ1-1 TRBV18 TGTGCCAGCTCAGGACAGGGGGGACTGATGAACACTGAAGCTTTCTTT CASSGQGGLMNTEAFF
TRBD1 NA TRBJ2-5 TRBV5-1 TGCGCCAGCAGCCGCCCGGGACAGCAAGAGACCCAGTACTTC CASSRPGQQETQYF
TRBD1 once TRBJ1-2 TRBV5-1 TGCGCCAGCAGAGGGGACAGTAACTATGGCTACACCTTC CASRGDSNYGYTF
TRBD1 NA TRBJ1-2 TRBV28 TGTGCCAGCAGTTGGACAGGGGGACGCTACACCTTC CASSWTGGRYTF
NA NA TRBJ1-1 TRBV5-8 TGTGCCAGCAGCATTTATCAGGGGTGGCGGTCTGAAGCTTTCTTT CASSIYQGWRSEAFF
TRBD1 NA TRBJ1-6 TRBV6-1 TGTGCCAGCAGTGACAGGGGGCGGTCACCCCTCCACTTT CASSDRGRSPLHF
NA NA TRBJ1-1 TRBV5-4 TGTGCCAGCAGCTTTCCGGGAACCGGGACTGAAGCTTTCTTT CASSFPGTGTEAFF
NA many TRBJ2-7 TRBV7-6 TGTGCCAGCAGCTTAGGGCCCAATTACGAGCAGTACTTC CASSLGPNYEQYF
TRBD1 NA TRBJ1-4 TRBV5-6 TGTGCCAGCAGCGGGACAGAGAATGAAAAACTGTTTTTT CASSGTENEKLFF
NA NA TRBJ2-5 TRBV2 TGTGCCAGCACGCTCCCCCGGGGGACCCAGTACTTC CASTLPRGTQYF
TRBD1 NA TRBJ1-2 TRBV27 TGTGCCAGCAGTCCCAACAGGGGGCGCGGTGGCTACACCTTC CASSPNRGRGGYTF
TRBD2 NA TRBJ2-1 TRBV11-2 TGTGCCAGCAGCTTGACGGGGGGGCTAAGAAATGAGCAGTTCTTC CASSLTGGLRNEQFF
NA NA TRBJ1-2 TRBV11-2 TGTGCCAGCAGCCCGAGCGAGGGTCTCTATGGCTACACCTTC CASSPSEGLYGYTF
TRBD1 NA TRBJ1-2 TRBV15 TGTGCCACCAGCAAGCAACAGGGGGGTTCCTATGGCTACACCTTC CATSKQQGGSYGYTF
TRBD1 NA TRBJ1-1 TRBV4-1 TGCGCCAGCAGCCAGGACAGGATTAACACTGAAGCTTTCTTT CASSQDRINTEAFF
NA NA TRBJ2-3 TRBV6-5 TGTGCCAGCAGCTACGACATCACAGATACGCAGTATTTT CASSYDITDTQYF
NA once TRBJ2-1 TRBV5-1 TGCGCCAGCAGCTTGACCGCAGGGTCGGTCTACAATGAGCAGTTCTTC CASSLTAGSVYNEQFF
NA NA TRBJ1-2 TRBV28 TGTGCCAGCAGGCCCCCGACAACTAACTATGGCTACACCTTC CASRPPTTNYGYTF
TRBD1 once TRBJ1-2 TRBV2 TGTGCCAGCAGTCGGGACAGCTATGGCTACACCTTC CASSRDSYGYTF
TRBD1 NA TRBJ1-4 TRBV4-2 TGTGCCAGCAGCGCCGGGGACAGGGCAAATGAAAAACTGTTTTTT CASSAGDRANEKLFF
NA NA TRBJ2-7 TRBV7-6 TGTGCCAGCAGCTTAGGTGGACAGTCCTCCTACGAGCAGTACTTC CASSLGGQSSYEQYF
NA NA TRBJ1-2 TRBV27 TGTGCCAGCAGTTTCACGGGGGATAGGTCCTATGGCTACACCTTC CASSFTGDRSYGYTF
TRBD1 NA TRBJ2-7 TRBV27 TGTGCCAGCAGTTTCCTGCCCCCAACAGGGGATATTTCCTACGAGCAGTACTTC CASSFLPPTGDISYEQYF
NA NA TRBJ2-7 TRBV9 TGTGCCAGCAGCGTAGAAGGGGTTTTCGACGAGCAGTACTTC CASSVEGVFDEQYF
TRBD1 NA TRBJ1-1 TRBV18 TGTGCCAGCTCACCCGGGACAGACACTGAAGCTTTCTTT CASSPGTDTEAFF
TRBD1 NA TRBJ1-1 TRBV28 TGTGCCAGCAGTTGGGGGACAGGGATAACTGAAGCTTTCTTT CASSWGTGITEAFF
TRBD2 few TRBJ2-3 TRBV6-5 TGTGCCAGCAGTTCTCTAGCGGGGACCACAGATACGCAGTATTTT CASSSLAGTTDTQYF
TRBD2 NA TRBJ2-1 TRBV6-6 TGTGCCAGCAGTTATAGAGCGGGGGGGCGCAATGAGCAGTTCTTC CASSYRAGGRNEQFF